The TCR beta chain under discussion was sequenced for a study of blood T cell repertoires in COVID-19. Study as a whole: Spain, Italy and the United States supplied samples that represented acute and convalescent COVID-19. PBMCs, B-cell-depleted T cells, or T cells provided the cDNA or gDNA that made up the material.

The ends were cut back, 3 bases at V and 7 bases at J, with 13 bases in the middle. This CDR3 comprises 15 residues. From germline, CDR1 is LNHDA and CDR2 SQIVND (reference sequence). Original analysis: Reference gene primer amplification in the assay estimated nucleated cell counts. Profiled with immunoSEQ multiplex PCR; TCRdb holds only in-frame clones, not every one. That table is the source of V, J and clone size, and D and trimming were worked out from the DNA. Of around 210,000 clones in the sample, over 75% were seen once. This clone occurred a few times. The Seattle patients, enrolled during active infection, were followed longitudinally.

This sequence was found in a man between 50 and 59 years old with COVID-19, enrolled during active disease. The sample comprised peripheral blood. The rearrangement joins TRBV19 to TRBJ1-6; D is ambiguous. In DNA, the CDR3 is TGTGCCAGTAGTATTGGGGTCGGGAGGAATTCACCCCTCCACTTT. Amino acid sequence: CASSIGVGRNSPLHF.